Listed below are T cell receptor beta chains from one sample, sequenced in a study of early T cells in non-severe SARS-CoV-2 infection. Using its own MiXCR run on the 5' RACE reads, TCRdb lists one record per CDR3 protein. The table records about 30,000 distinct CDR3 sequences, approximately 5.6% of them present only once. Sample: whole blood. These TCRs come from an adult who was a healthcare worker with PCR-confirmed SARS-CoV-2 infection or an uninfected control (not recorded which). The CDR3 runs from the conserved cysteine through the conserved F or W. D genes are given only for firm matches. The size field is filled for only some rows; it gives once, few, many or a size class.

V gene: TRBV28
D gene: -
clone size: many
J gene: TRBJ2-7
CDR3 DNA: TGTGCCAGCAGTCCATCGGGACCCTCCCGATCCTACGAGCAGTACTTC
CDR3 protein: CASSPSGPSRSYEQYF

V gene: TRBV5-1
D gene: -
clone size: many
J gene: TRBJ1-3
CDR3 DNA: TGCGCCAGCAGGTTGATACAGGGCTCTGGAAACACCATATATTTT
CDR3 protein: CASRLIQGSGNTIYF

V gene: TRBV6-2/TRBV6-3
D gene: TRBD1
clone size: -
J gene: TRBJ1-2
CDR3 DNA: TGTGCCAGCAGTCCGGACAGGTTGAGGAGCTACACCTTC
CDR3 protein: CASSPDRLRSYTF

V gene: TRBV28
D gene: -
clone size: few
J gene: TRBJ2-2
CDR3 DNA: TGTGCCAGCATCTACAGATTTCGGAGAGACACCGGGGAGCTGTTTTTT
CDR3 protein: CASIYRFRRDTGELFF

V gene: TRBV12-3/TRBV12-4
D gene: TRBD2
clone size: many
J gene: TRBJ2-1
CDR3 DNA: TGTGCCAGCAGCTATACCAGCGGGAGCGCAAATGAGCAGTTCTTC
CDR3 protein: CASSYTSGSANEQFF

V gene: TRBV7-9
D gene: -
clone size: -
J gene: TRBJ1-1
CDR3 DNA: TGTGCCAGCAGCAGGGGGTTCACTGAAGCTTTCTTT
CDR3 protein: CASSRGFTEAFF

V gene: TRBV6-2/TRBV6-3
D gene: -
clone size: -
J gene: TRBJ2-5
CDR3 DNA: TGTGCCAGCAGCTTAATTCAAGAGACCCAGTACTTC
CDR3 protein: CASSLIQETQYF

V gene: TRBV29-1
D gene: -
clone size: many
J gene: TRBJ2-7
CDR3 DNA: TGCAGCGTTGAAGGTCCCGGCGGTCGATGGAGCTTC
CDR3 protein: CSVEGPGGRWSF

V gene: TRBV11-3
D gene: -
clone size: -
J gene: TRBJ2-5
CDR3 DNA: TGTGCCAGCAGCCCCGGACAAGACCAAGAGACCCAGTACTTC
CDR3 protein: CASSPGQDQETQYF

V gene: TRBV7-9
D gene: TRBD2
clone size: -
J gene: TRBJ2-1
CDR3 DNA: TGTGCCAGCAGCCCCGCCCTAGCGGGAGGGCACCATGAGCAGTTCTTC
CDR3 protein: CASSPALAGGHHEQFF

V gene: TRBV10-2
D gene: TRBD2
clone size: few
J gene: TRBJ2-1
CDR3 DNA: TGCGCCAGCAGTTCACTTAGCGGGAGTAGGGTTGAGCAGTTCTTC
CDR3 protein: CASSSLSGSRVEQFF

V gene: TRBV7-8
D gene: -
clone size: few
J gene: TRBJ2-4
CDR3 DNA: TGTGCCAGCAGCTTACCTACTGAGGGAAACATTCAGTACTTC
CDR3 protein: CASSLPTEGNIQYF

V gene: TRBV28
D gene: -
clone size: many
J gene: TRBJ1-5
CDR3 DNA: TGTGCCAGCAGTTTACGGGGCGGACCTCTCTATCAGCCCCAGCATTTT
CDR3 protein: CASSLRGGPLYQPQHF

V gene: TRBV5-6
D gene: TRBD2
clone size: -
J gene: TRBJ2-7
CDR3 DNA: TGTGCCAGCACTACCATGATGCCGGGACTAGCGGTCTACGAGCAGTACTTC
CDR3 protein: CASTTMMPGLAVYEQYF

V gene: TRBV7-2
D gene: -
clone size: -
J gene: TRBJ2-3
CDR3 DNA: TGTGCCAGCAGCTTAGCGGGCAGGGCCACCACAGATACGCAGTATTTT
CDR3 protein: CASSLAGRATTDTQYF

V gene: TRBV18
D gene: -
clone size: many
J gene: TRBJ1-3
CDR3 DNA: TGTGCCAGCTCACCATTGCGGGGAGAACACTCTGGAAACACCATATATTTT
CDR3 protein: CASSPLRGEHSGNTIYF

V gene: TRBV4-3
D gene: -
clone size: few
J gene: TRBJ2-3
CDR3 DNA: TGCGCCAGCAGCCAGGACGGGGAAGGGACTGCTAGCACAGATACGCAGTATTTT
CDR3 protein: CASSQDGEGTASTDTQYF

V gene: TRBV28
D gene: TRBD2
clone size: medium-sized
J gene: TRBJ2-1
CDR3 DNA: TGTGCCAGCAGTTTCTCGGGACTACAAAATGAGCAGTTCTTC
CDR3 protein: CASSFSGLQNEQFF

V gene: TRBV10-2
D gene: -
clone size: -
J gene: TRBJ2-1
CDR3 DNA: TGCGCCAGCAGTGTCCTCGAGCTAGGCAATGAGCAGTTCTTC
CDR3 protein: CASSVLELGNEQFF

V gene: TRBV7-3
D gene: -
clone size: many
J gene: TRBJ2-2
CDR3 DNA: TGTGCCAGCAGCCTCACCCTAGACACGCAGAACACCGGGGAGCTGTTTTTT
CDR3 protein: CASSLTLDTQNTGELFF

V gene: TRBV18
D gene: TRBD2
clone size: many
J gene: TRBJ2-3
CDR3 DNA: TGTGCCAGCTCACCAAACGGGAGGGCAGATACGCAGTATTTT
CDR3 protein: CASSPNGRADTQYF

V gene: TRBV28
D gene: TRBD1
clone size: few
J gene: TRBJ1-5
CDR3 DNA: TGTGCCAGCAGTGGGGACAGGGGGCAAGGTCAGCCCCAGCATTTT
CDR3 protein: CASSGDRGQGQPQHF